What follows is one T cell receptor (beta chain) and its context. The antigen remains unidentified. Sequenced by immunoSEQ multiplex PCR; TCRdb stores in-frame clones only, minus some. The table has about 280,000 clones, around 86% seen once. The data derive from a study of cytomegalovirus exposure and HLA in healthy donors. Study-level background: Per a later analysis, the 666 first-cohort and 120 or so validation repertoires shared one platform. General study points: Most observed TCR sequences were rare, whereas some public TCRs were detected in many donors. Altogether, some 170 TCR beta chains were recorded as cytomegalovirus-associated.

The donors were members of the validation cohort comprising approximately 110 subjects, separate from the approximately 670-subject first cohort. V shed 6 bases and J shed 0 bases, with 9 bases lying between them. The CDR3 sequence is 14 residues long. In germline, CDR1 is SGHAT, CDR2 FQNNGV. This receptor was identified in a woman under 30 in good health and CMV-seronegative. Sequencing was done on a sample of PBMCs. This chain joins TRBV11-2 and TRBJ2-1; no definite D call. CDR3: CASRPFGSYNEQFF. The DNA of the CDR3 is TGTGCCAGCAGACCCTTCGGCTCCTACAATGAGCAGTTCTTC.